A selection of T cell receptor beta chains follows, all from one sample in a study of long-term antiretroviral therapy in people with HIV. Profiled with immunoSEQ multiplex PCR; TCRdb holds only in-frame clones, not every one. The table records tens of thousands of clones, approximately 90% of them present only once. The source was unsorted PBMCs, collected 1.8 years after starting antiretroviral therapy. The receptors were gathered from a woman aged 18-29 years with HIV. The CDR3 runs from the conserved cysteine through the conserved F or W.

v_gene	j_gene	CDR3aa
TRBV19	TRBJ2-7	CASSRILAGDFSFGYEQYF
TRBV28	TRBJ2-3	CASSSIRPGASTDTQYF
TRBV19	TRBJ2-1	CASSIPPYNEQFF
TRBV27	TRBJ2-1	CASGLSGGRRRTEQFF
TRBV7-2	TRBJ2-3	CASSTRDSPRLDTQYF
TRBV6-5	TRBJ2-1	CASSYSIGGHNEQFF
TRBV29-1	TRBJ2-7	CSVHSGRVDGEQYF
TRBV6-1	TRBJ2-7	CASSEPGQGSYEQYF
TRBV16	TRBJ1-5	CASTTGGQPQHF
TRBV7-2	TRBJ2-7	CASSLSGGNYEQYF
TRBV5-1	TRBJ2-1	CASTLDLYNEQFF
TRBV7-2	TRBJ2-1	CASSFWFLDEQFF
TRBV29-1	TRBJ1-1	CSGVGGENTEAFF
TRBV15	TRBJ2-1	CATSKRNEQFF
TRBV27	TRBJ2-7	CASSKDRVEQYF
TRBV18	TRBJ2-6	CASSPRDRVQGANVLTF
TRBV7-2	TRBJ2-1	CASSFGTSGSSYNEQFF
TRBV5-1	TRBJ1-2	CASTSTATYGYTF
TRBV5-1	TRBJ2-1	CASSISPTSGSFSYNEQFF
TRBV5-1	TRBJ2-2	CASSFLLTGVTGELFF
TRBV19	TRBJ2-1	CASSIGGPASSYNEQFF
TRBV7-8	TRBJ2-5	CASSSGTLRETQYF
TRBV14	TRBJ2-3	CASRPSGTDTQYF
TRBV11-1	TRBJ2-7	CASSSPLKQATYEQYF
TRBV27	TRBJ1-5	CASSSEKAIGNQPQHF